This T cell receptor beta chain was recorded in a study of blood T cells in healthy people across ages. Whole-study findings and limits: The CMV status of each donor remained undetermined, and this could have confounded shifts in expanded clonotypes.

A second PCR of roughly 7 to 11 cycles used a sample-barcoded 5' primer and a J-beta primer mix. Every cDNA was tagged by a template-switch adaptor with 12 random nucleotides. Every sample gave at least 3 million paired-end reads containing CDR3. Each CDR3 protein gets one entry after TCRdb re-called the 5' RACE reads with MiXCR. Of about 2 million distinct CDR3 sequences in the sample, about 49% were seen once. The V gene end was trimmed by 6 bases and the J gene end by 4 bases; junction bases not matched to a gene: 12. Germline assignment: CDR1 SGHTA and CDR2 FQGNSA. The CDR3 sequence is 17 residues long. This clonotype has only a few counts. Antigen: not known.

The rearrangement joins TRBV7-2 to TRBJ2-1, with TRBD2 identical over 10 bases. The receptor's source is a woman in her forties in good health. Material: blood. The CDR3 DNA reads TGTGCCAGCAGTCCCGGAAATCTAGCGGGGGAATACAATGAGCAGTTCTTC. Translating it yields CASSPGNLAGEYNEQFF.